This T cell receptor (beta chain) appears in the sequencing data of a study of T cells in Graves' hyperthyroidism and ophthalmopathy. Study observations and caveats: Most clonotypes that expanded in the thyroid above 0.001 also showed up in blood.

This clonotype was seen a handful of times. No antigen is known for it. V was pared by 4 bases and J by 5 bases, with 14 bases between. Per the germline V gene, CDR1 is SGHTA and CDR2 is FQGNSA. CDR3 size: 14 residues. RNA transcripts yielded amplified TCR beta CDR3 regions. Primed by the HTBI set, a first-round RT-PCR was run on the TCR CDR3. TCRdb re-called the multiplex PCR reads with MiXCR, one entry per CDR3 protein. This table has over 400,000 distinct CDR3 sequences, approximately 23% appearing once. This TCR derives from a woman in her seventies with Graves' ophthalmopathy. The sequenced sample consisted of blood. The V call is TRBV7-2, the J call TRBJ1-1, with D possibly TRBD1 on 6 matching bases. CDR3 bases: TGTGCCAGCAGCTCGTCCCGACAGGCAACTGAAGCTTTCTTT. Its protein product is CASSSSRQATEAFF.